This T cell receptor (beta chain) was identified in a study of beta chain features in type 1 diabetes. Findings and limits, study-wide: Within the patient group, naive, central memory and Treg TCRB repertoires appeared more similar to each other than within healthy donors. Type 1 diabetes patients had VDJ junctions that carried fewer insertions and more deletions. Shortening of TCRB CDR3s, moderate but significant, appeared in all four CD4+ subsets of Type 1 diabetes patients. A definitive answer on HLA type influencing TCRB rearrangement was not reached here.

A heparinised blood draw that averaged around 100 mL was obtained once from each donor. Worth noting for this clone: Its antigen is currently unknown.

Expressed TCRB transcripts were sequenced after all isolated RNA was converted to cDNA. The method was immunoSEQ multiplex PCR; TCRdb's version includes in-frame clones alone and lacks a portion of them. The sample shows 200,000 to 300,000 clones, approximately 11% of them seen only once. V gave up 0 bases and J gave up 8 bases, with 13 bases separating them. The CDR3 is made up of 15 amino acids. The germline gives CDR1 MNHNY, CDR2 SVGAGI (reference sequence). Specimen: naive CD4+ T cells from blood. The chain uses TRBV6-6 and TRBJ1-4; D remains ambiguous. The receptor was derived from a man under 40 with type 1 diabetes. Here the CDR3 DNA reads TGTGCCAGCAGTTACTCTCCCCAGGTTGGCGAAAAACTGTTTTTT. Residues: CASSYSPQVGEKLFF.